This TCR beta chain was recorded in a study of HIV-infected patients and healthy controls. General study points: Size-matched repertoire data failed to replicate the apparent Gini index recovery after therapy in HIV-infected patients. Mean usage of eight alpha and eight beta V genes differed significantly in HIV-infected patients versus controls.

cDNA was made from approximately 500 ng RNA using alpha and beta constant primers. Using multiplexing indices, alpha and beta chain libraries were generated apart by chain-specific third strand synthesis. Each molecule carried a 12-nucleotide identifier made of two joined random hexamers added before amplification. MiXCR was run by TCRdb on the 5' RACE reads, yielding one entry per CDR3 protein. The sample lists 4,000 to 4,500 distinct CDR3 sequences; 7% to 9.5% were seen once. This clonotype was picked up many times. Its antigen is as yet unknown. Roughly three months, about 14 weeks, into antiretroviral therapy, follow-up blood was collected. All unsorted peripheral T cells were captured because whole blood was used without fractionation. The clonotype originates from an adult with HIV infection. The sequences come from blood, collected during antiretroviral therapy.

This CDR3 reads CASIHRETYNEQFF. For the CDR3, the DNA is TGTGCCAGTATCCACAGGGAAACTTACAATGAGCAGTTCTTC. The chain has TRBV11-2 and TRBJ2-1, with D maybe TRBD1 (6 bases). This CDR3 is built from 14 residues. Looked up from germline, CDR1 is SGHAT and CDR2 is FQNNGV. The V end lost 9 bases, the J end lost 4 bases, and 16 bases lay between the germline ends.